A selection of T cell receptor beta chains follows, all from one sample in a study of blood T cells in healthy people across ages. TCRdb ran MiXCR on the 5' RACE reads and lists one entry per CDR3 protein. There are about 600,000 distinct CDR3 sequences in the sample; around 50% occur only once, and around 24% lies in the top ten. What was sequenced was blood. The source of these receptors is a man older than 75 in good health. CDR3s include the opening cysteine and the closing phenylalanine or tryptophan. Rows may omit the clone size; those that give it use once, few, many or a size class.

j_call,v_call,clone_size,cdr3_aa
TRBJ2-5,TRBV30,NA,CAWSPRRSSYNEQYF
TRBJ2-3,TRBV4-2,NA,CASSSGLSEGAETQYF
TRBJ2-1,TRBV20-1,many,CSAHHSGSGAYNEQFF
TRBJ1-4,TRBV6-5,NA,CASSYAIGTNEKLFF
TRBJ2-2,TRBV5-1,few,CASRQGIANTGELFF
TRBJ1-6,TRBV5-1,few,CASSLERPSNSPLHF
TRBJ2-2,TRBV7-9,few,CATGRDSNTGELFF
TRBJ2-3,TRBV20-1,NA,CSAREGGPSDTQYF
TRBJ1-6,TRBV9,NA,CASSVSGASNSPLHF
TRBJ2-1,TRBV10-3,NA,CAISESGSSGRLPYNEQFF
TRBJ2-7,TRBV11-3,NA,CASSRSGTYEQYF
TRBJ2-1,TRBV10-3,NA,CAISENSGMAYNEQFF
TRBJ2-7,TRBV7-2,NA,CASRLGQRSSYEQYF
TRBJ1-2,TRBV30,NA,CAWSVRGISNTF
TRBJ2-1,TRBV29-1,NA,CSGETGRIDEQFF
TRBJ2-3,TRBV9,NA,CASSVASGGADTQYF
TRBJ2-2,TRBV7-3,NA,CASSFFAHEGAGELFF
TRBJ2-2,TRBV6-1,NA,CASSPYPRLAANAGELFF
TRBJ1-1,TRBV20-1,NA,CRIASGTEAFF
TRBJ1-2,TRBV15,NA,CATSRITGGLYGYTF
TRBJ2-3,TRBV30,NA,CAWRTPGTDTQYF
TRBJ2-6,TRBV7-6,NA,CASSQTGPGANVLTF
TRBJ2-3,TRBV5-1,few,CASRMQGDTQYF
TRBJ2-7,TRBV27,NA,CASRSTFLSYEQYF
TRBJ2-3,TRBV3-1,many,CASSQTSGSTDTQYF
TRBJ2-1,TRBV2,once,CASTARTGSYNEQFF
TRBJ2-1,TRBV6-2/TRBV6-3,NA,CASGGRADEQFF
TRBJ2-1,TRBV24-1,few,CATSDSRTPYNEQFF
TRBJ2-7,TRBV6-2/TRBV6-3,NA,CASSPYSAGTKEIQYF
TRBJ2-3,TRBV5-1,NA,CASSSRYPADTQYF
TRBJ2-7,TRBV6-2/TRBV6-3,few,CASSARGQGIHEQYF